This TCR beta chain is drawn from a study of metastatic and nonmetastatic thyroid tumors. All patients were treatment-naive before thyroid surgery. Study processing details: A papillary thyroid cancer distant-metastasis classifier was built from CDR3 differences across clinicopathological groups. TCRdb re-called the PCR reads through MiXCR. Clone size and V and J calls follow TCRdb, not the original study. The data hold 19,000 or so clones, with about 33% observed a single time. This clone was seen a few times. V lost 2 bases and J lost 2, with 16 bases in between. The CDR3 has 17 amino acids. CDR1 is MRHNA and CDR2 is SNTAGT in the germline V gene.

The chain links TRBV6-4 to TRBJ1-3, with a possible D match to TRBD1 (6 bases). The sequence was collected from a female donor with papillary thyroid cancer or a benign thyroid nodule (not recorded which). Some clones in this sample may be carry-over from other donors' samples. The specimen was adjacent normal tissue. CDR3 DNA: TGTGCCAGCAGTGACGGCGGGGGGAACAGGGCTGGAAACACCATATATTTT. Translating it yields CASSDGGGNRAGNTIYF.